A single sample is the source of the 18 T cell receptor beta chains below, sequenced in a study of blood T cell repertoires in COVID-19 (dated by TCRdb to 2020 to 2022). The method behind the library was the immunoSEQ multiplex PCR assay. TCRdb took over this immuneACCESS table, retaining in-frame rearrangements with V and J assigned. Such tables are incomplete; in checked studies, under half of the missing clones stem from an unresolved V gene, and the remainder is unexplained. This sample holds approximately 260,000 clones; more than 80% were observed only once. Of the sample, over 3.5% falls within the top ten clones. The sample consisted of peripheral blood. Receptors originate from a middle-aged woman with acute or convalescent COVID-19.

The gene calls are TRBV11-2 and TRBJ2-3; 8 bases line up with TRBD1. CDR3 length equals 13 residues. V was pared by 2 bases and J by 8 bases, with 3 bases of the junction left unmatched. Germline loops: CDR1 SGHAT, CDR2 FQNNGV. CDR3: CASSLIQGGTQYF. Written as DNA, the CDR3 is TGTGCCAGCAGCTTAATACAGGGGGGTACGCAGTATTTT.

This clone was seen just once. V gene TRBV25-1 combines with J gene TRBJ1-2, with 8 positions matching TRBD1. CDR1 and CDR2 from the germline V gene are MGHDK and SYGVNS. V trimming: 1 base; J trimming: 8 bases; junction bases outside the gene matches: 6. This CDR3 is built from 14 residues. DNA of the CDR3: TGTGCCAGCAGTGAATTTGACAGGGGAGGCGGCTACACCTTC. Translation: CASSEFDRGGGYTF.

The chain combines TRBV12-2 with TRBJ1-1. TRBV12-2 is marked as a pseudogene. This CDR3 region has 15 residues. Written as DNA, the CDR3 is TGTGCAAGTCGCTTAGCCTGTTTACTTGTAGCTGAAGCTTTCTTT. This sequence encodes CASRLACLLVAEAFF.

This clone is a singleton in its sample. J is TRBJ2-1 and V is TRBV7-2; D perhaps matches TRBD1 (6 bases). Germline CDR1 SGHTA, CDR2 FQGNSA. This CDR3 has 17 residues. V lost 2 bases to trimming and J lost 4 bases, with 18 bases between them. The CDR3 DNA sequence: TGTGCCAGCAGCTTATCCCCCCCCGGACAGTCTTACAATGAGCAGTTCTTC. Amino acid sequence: CASSLSPPGQSYNEQFF.

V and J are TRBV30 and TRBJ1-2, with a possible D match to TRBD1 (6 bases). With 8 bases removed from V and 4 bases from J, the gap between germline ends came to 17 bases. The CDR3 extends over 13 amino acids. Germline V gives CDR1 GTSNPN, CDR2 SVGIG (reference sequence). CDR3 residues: CALRGRGIYGYTF. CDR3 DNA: TGTGCCCTAAGGGGCAGGGGAATCTATGGCTACACCTTC.

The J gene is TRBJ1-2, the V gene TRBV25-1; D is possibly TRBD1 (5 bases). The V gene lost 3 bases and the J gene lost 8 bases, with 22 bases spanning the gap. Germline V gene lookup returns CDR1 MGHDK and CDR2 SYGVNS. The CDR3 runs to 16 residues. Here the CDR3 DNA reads TGTGCCAGCAGTGACCCAACGGGCCTAGGGGTGAGAGGCTACACCTTC. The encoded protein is CASSDPTGLGVRGYTF.

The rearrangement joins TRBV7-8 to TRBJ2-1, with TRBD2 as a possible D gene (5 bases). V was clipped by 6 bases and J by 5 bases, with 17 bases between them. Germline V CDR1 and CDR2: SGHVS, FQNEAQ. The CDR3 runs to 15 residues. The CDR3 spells CASSLLRGRNNEQFF. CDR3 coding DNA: TGTGCCAGCAGTCTCCTTCGGGGAAGAAACAATGAGCAGTTCTTC.

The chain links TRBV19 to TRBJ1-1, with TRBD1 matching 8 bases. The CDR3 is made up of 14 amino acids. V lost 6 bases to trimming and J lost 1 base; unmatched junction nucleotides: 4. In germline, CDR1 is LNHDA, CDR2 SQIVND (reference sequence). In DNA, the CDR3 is TGTGCCAGTAGCAAAACAGGGGGGAACACTGAAGCTTTCTTT. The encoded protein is CASSKTGGNTEAFF.

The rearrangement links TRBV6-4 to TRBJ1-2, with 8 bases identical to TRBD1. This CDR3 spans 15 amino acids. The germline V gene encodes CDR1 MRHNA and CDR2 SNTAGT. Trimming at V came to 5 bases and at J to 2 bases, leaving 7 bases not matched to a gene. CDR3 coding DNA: TGTGCCAGCAGTACCTCCGGGACAGGAAACTATGGCTACACCTTC. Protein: CASSTSGTGNYGYTF.

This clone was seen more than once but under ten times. The CDR3 sequence: CASSAQDRPNGYTF. The CDR3 nucleotides are TGTGCCAGCAGCGCACAGGACAGGCCGAACGGCTACACCTTC. The rearrangement joins TRBV7-9 to TRBJ1-2; 7 nucleotides agree with TRBD1. V trimming: 5 bases; J trimming: 8 bases; junction bases outside the gene matches: 11. This CDR3 is 14 amino acids long. CDR1 and CDR2 (germline): SEHNR, FQNEAQ (reference sequence).

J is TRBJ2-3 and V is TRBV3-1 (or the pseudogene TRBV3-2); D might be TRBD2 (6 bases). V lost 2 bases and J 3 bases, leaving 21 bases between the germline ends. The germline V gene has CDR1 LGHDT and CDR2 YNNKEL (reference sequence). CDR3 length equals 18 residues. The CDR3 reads CASSQSLSVIRGTDTQYF. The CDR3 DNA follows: TGTGCCAGCAGCCAATCACTAAGCGTGATTCGGGGGACAGATACGCAGTATTTT.

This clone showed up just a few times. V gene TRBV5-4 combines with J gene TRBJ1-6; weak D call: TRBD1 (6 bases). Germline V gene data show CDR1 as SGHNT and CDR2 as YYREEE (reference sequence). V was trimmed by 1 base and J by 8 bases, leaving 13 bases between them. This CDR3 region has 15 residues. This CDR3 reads CASSLLGAPDSPLHF. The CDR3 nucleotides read TGTGCCAGCAGCTTGTTGGGGGCGCCTGATTCACCCCTCCACTTT.

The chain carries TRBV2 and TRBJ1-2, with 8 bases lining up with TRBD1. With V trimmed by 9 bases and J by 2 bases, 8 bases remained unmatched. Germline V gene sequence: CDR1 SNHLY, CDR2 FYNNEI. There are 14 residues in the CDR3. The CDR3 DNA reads TGTGCCAGAGAACGGACAGGGACGAACTATGGCTACACCTTC. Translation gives CARERTGTNYGYTF. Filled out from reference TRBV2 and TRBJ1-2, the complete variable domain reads EPEVTQTPSHQVTQMGQEVILRCVPISNHLYFYWYRQILGQKVEFLVSFYNNEISEKSEIFDDQFSVERPDGSNFTLKIRSTKLEDSAMYFCARERTGTNYGYTFGSGTRLTVV.

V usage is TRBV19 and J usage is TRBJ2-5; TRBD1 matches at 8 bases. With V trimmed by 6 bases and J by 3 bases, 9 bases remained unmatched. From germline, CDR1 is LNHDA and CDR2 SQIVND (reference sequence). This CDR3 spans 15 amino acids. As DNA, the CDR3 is TGTGCCAGTAGCCCGGACAGGGCGAGGAAAGAGACCCAGTACTTC. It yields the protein CASSPDRARKETQYF.

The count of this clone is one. This CDR3 is CSVDTGGWGYTF. The CDR3 bases are TGCAGCGTAGATACAGGGGGCTGGGGCTACACCTTC. The chain joins TRBV29-1 to TRBJ1-2; TRBD1 aligns across 9 bases. Germline CDR1 SQVTM, CDR2 ANQGSEA. V shed 6 bases and J 8 bases; nucleotides not matched to a gene: 7. The CDR3 length is 12 residues.

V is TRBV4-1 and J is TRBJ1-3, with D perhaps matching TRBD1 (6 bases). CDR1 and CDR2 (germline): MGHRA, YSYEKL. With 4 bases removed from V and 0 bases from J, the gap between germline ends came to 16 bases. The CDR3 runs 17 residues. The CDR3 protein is CASSRAGRGGSGNTIYF. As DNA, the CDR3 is TGCGCCAGCAGCCGGGCCGGAAGGGGGGGCTCTGGAAACACCATATATTTT.

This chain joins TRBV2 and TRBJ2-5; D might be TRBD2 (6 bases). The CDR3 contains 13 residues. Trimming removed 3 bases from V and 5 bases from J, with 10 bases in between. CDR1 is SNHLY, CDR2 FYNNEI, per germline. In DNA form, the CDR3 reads TGTGCCAGCAGTGAGGGACGGGGGGAGACCCAGTACTTC. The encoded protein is CASSEGRGETQYF.

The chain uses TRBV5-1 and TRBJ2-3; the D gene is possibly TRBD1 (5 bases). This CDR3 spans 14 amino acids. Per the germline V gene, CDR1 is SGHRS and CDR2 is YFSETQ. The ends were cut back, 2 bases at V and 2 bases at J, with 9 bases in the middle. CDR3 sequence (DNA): TGCGCCAGCAGCTTTGGGGCAGTCACAGATACGCAGTATTTT. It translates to CASSFGAVTDTQYF.